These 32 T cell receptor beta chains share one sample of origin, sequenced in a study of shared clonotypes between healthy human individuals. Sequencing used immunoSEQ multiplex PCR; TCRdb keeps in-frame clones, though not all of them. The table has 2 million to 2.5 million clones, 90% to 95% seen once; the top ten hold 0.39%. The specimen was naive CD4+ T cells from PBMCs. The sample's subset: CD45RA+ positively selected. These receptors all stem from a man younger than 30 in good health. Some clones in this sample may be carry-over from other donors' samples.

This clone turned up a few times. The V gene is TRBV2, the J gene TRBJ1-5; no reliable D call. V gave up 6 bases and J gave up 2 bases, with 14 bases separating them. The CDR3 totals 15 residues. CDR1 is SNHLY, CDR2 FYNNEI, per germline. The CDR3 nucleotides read TGTGCCAGCAGCTTAAGGACGCGAGGCAATCAGCCCCAGCATTTT. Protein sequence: CASSLRTRGNQPQHF.

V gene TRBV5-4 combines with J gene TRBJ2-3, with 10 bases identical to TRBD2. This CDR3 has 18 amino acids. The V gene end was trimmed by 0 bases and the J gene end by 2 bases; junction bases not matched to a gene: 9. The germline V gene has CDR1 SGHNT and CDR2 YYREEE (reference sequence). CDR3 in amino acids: CASSLGLAGVLNTDTQYF. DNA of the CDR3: TGTGCCAGCAGCTTGGGTCTAGCGGGAGTGCTCAACACAGATACGCAGTATTTT.

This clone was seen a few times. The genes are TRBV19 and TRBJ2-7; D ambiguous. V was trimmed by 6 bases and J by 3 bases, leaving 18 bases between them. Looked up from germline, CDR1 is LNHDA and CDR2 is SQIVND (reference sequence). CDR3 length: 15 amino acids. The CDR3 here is CASSPTGQAVYEQYF. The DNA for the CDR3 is TGTGCCAGTAGCCCCACCGGGCAGGCGGTCTACGAGCAGTACTTC.

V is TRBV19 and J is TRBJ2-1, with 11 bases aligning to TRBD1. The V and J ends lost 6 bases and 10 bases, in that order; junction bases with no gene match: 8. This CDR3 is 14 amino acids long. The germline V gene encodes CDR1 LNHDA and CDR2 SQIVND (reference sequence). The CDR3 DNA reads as TGTGCCAGTAGGGAAGGGACAGGGGGGTCGGAGCAGTTCTTC. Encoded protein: CASREGTGGSEQFF.

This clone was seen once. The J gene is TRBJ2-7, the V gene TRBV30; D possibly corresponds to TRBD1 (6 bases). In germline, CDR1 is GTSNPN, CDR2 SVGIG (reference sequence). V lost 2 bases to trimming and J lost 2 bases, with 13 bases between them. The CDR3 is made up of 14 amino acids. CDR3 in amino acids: CAWSTGLVPYEQYF. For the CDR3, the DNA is TGTGCCTGGAGTACAGGGTTAGTACCCTACGAGCAGTACTTC.

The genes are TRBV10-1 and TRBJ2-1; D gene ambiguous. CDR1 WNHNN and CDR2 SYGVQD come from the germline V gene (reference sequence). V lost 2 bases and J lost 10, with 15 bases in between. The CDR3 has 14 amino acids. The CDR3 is CASSENGPKGEQFF. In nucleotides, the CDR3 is TGCGCCAGCAGTGAGAATGGACCTAAAGGGGAGCAGTTCTTC.

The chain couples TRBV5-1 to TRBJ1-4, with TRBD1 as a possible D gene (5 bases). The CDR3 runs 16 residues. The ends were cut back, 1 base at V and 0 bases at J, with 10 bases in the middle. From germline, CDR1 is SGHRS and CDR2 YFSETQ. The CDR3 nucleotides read TGCGCCAGCAGCTTGACCGACAGAGCAACTAATGAAAAACTGTTTTTT. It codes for CASSLTDRATNEKLFF.

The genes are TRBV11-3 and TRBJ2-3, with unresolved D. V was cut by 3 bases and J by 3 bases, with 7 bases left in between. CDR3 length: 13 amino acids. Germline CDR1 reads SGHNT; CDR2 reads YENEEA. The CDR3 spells CASSFSQTDTQYF. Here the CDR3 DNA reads TGTGCCAGCAGCTTTTCACAGACAGATACGCAGTATTTT.

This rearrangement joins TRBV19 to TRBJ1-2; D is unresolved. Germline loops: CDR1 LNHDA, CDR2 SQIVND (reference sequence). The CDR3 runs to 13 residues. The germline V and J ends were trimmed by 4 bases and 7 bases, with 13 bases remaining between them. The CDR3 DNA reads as TGTGCCAGTAGTAGACAACAGTCTGGTGGCTACACCTTC. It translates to CASSRQQSGGYTF.

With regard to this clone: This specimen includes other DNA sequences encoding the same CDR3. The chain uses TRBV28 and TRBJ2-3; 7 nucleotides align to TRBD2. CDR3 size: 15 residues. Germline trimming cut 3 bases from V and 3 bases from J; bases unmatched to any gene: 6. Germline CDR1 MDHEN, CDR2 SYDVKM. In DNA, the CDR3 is TGTGCCAGCAGTTTGGGAGGGTCGGGGACAGATACGCAGTATTTT. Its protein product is CASSLGGSGTDTQYF.

CDR3 amino acids: CACEDRDRGGGNQPQHF. The CDR3 nucleotides read TGTGCCTGCGAAGACAGGGACCGGGGCGGGGGCAATCAGCCCCAGCATTTT. This chain uses TRBV30 with TRBJ1-5; TRBD1 matches 7 bases. The V gene end was trimmed by 6 bases and the J gene end by 2 bases; junction bases not matched to a gene: 16. Looked up from germline, CDR1 is GTSNPN and CDR2 is SVGIG (reference sequence). This CDR3 comprises 17 residues.

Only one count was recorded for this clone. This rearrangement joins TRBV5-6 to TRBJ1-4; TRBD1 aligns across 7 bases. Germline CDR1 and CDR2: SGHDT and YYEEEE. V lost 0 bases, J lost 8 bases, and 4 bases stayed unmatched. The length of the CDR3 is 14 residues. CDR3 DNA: TGTGCCAGCAGCTTGGCGGGACAGAGGGAAAAACTGTTTTTT. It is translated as CASSLAGQREKLFF.

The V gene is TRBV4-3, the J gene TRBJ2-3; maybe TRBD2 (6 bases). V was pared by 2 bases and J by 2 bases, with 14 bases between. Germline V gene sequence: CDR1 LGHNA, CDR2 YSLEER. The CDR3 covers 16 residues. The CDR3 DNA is TGCGCCAGCAGCCAATCGACTAGTCAGGCCACAGATACGCAGTATTTT. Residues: CASSQSTSQATDTQYF.

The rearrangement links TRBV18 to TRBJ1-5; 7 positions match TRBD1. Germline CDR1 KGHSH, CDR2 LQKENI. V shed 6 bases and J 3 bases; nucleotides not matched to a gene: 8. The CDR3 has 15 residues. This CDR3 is CASSPTGRNNQPQHF. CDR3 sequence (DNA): TGTGCCAGCTCCCCGACAGGGAGAAACAATCAGCCCCAGCATTTT.

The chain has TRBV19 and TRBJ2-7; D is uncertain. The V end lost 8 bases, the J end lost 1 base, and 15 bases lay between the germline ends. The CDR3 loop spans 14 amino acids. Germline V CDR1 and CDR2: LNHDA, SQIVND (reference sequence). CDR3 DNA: TGTGCCAGTGCGACCCACCACCCTTCCTACGAGCAGTACTTC. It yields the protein CASATHHPSYEQYF.

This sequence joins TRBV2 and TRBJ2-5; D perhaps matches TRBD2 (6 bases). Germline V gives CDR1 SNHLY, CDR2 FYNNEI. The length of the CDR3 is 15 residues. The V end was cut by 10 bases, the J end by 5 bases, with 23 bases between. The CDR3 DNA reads TGTGCCACCTACCCGTCCGGGATTCGGGGGGAGACCCAGTACTTC. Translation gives CATYPSGIRGETQYF.

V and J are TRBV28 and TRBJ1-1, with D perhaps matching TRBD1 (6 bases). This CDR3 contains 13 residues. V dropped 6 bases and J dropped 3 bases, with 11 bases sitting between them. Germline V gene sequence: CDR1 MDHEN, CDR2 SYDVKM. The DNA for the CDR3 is TGTGCCAGCAGCCGAGGGGGGGACACTGAAGCTTTCTTT. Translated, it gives CASSRGGDTEAFF.

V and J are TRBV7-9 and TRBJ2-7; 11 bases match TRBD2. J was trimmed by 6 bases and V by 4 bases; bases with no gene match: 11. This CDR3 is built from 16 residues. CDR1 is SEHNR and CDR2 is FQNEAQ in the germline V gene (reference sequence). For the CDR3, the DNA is TGTGCCAGCAGCTCACCCCTAGCGGGAGGATTCCGCGAGCAGTACTTC. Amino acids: CASSSPLAGGFREQYF.

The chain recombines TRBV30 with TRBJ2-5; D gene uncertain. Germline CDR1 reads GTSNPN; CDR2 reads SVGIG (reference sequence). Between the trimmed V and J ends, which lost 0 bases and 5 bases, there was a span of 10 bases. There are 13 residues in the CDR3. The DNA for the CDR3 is TGTGCCTGGAGTGTACGGCGACCGGAGACCCAGTACTTC. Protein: CAWSVRRPETQYF.

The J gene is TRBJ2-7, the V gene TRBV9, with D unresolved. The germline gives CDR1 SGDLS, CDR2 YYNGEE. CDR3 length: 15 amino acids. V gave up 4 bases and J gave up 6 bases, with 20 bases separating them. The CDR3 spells CASSPYGATSSEQYF. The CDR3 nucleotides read TGTGCCAGCAGCCCGTACGGAGCGACCTCGAGCGAGCAGTACTTC.

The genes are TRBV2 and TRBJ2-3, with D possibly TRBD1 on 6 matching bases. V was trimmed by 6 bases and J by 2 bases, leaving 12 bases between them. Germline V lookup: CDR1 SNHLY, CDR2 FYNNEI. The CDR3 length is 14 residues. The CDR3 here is CASREDSSTDTQYF. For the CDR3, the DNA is TGTGCCAGCAGGGAGGACAGTTCCACAGATACGCAGTATTTT. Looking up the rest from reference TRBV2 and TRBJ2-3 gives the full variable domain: EPEVTQTPSHQVTQMGQEVILRCVPISNHLYFYWYRQILGQKVEFLVSFYNNEISEKSEIFDDQFSVERPDGSNFTLKIRSTKLEDSAMYFCASREDSSTDTQYFGPGTRLTVL.

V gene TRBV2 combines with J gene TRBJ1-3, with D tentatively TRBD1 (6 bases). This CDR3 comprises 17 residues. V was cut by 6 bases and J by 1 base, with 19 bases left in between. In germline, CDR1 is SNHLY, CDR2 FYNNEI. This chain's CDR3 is CASSFSGQSGSGNTIYF. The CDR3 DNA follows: TGTGCCAGCAGCTTCAGCGGACAGTCCGGTTCTGGAAACACCATATATTTT. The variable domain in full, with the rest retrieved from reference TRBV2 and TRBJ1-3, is EPEVTQTPSHQVTQMGQEVILRCVPISNHLYFYWYRQILGQKVEFLVSFYNNEISEKSEIFDDQFSVERPDGSNFTLKIRSTKLEDSAMYFCASSFSGQSGSGNTIYFGEGSWLTVV.

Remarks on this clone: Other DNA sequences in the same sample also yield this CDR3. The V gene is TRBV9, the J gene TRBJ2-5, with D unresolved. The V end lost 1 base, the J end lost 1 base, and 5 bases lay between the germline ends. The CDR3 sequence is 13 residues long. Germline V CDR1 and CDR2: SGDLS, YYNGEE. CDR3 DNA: TGTGCCAGCAGCGTATTAGGCCAAGAGACCCAGTACTTC. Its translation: CASSVLGQETQYF. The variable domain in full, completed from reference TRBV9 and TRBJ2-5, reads DSGVTQTPKHLITATGQRVTLRCSPRSGDLSVYWYQQSLDQGLQFLIQYYNGEERAKGNILERFSAQQFPDLHSELNLSSLELGDSALYFCASSVLGQETQYFGPGTRLLVL.

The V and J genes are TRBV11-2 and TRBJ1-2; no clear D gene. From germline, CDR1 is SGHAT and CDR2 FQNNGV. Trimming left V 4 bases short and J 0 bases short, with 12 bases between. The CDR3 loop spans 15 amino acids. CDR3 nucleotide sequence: TGTGCCAGCAGCTCAAGGGAGGGCCCTAACTATGGCTACACCTTC. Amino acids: CASSSREGPNYGYTF.

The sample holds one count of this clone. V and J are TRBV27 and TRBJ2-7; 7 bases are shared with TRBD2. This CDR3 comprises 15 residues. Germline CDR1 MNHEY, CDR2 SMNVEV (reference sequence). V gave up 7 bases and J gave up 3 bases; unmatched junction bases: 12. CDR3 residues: CASTRMGGVGYEQYF. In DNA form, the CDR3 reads TGTGCCAGCACAAGGATGGGGGGGGTCGGCTACGAGCAGTACTTC.

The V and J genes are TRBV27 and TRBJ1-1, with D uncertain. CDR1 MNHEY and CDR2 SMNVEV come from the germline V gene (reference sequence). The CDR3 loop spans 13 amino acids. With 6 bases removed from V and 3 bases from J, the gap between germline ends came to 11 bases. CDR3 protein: CASSPLGYTEAFF. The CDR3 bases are TGTGCCAGCAGCCCCTTGGGGTACACTGAAGCTTTCTTT.

The CDR3 reads CASKFTRPGGEKLFF. Here the CDR3 DNA reads TGTGCCAGCAAGTTTACACGTCCAGGGGGGGAAAAACTGTTTTTT. The chain uses TRBV28 and TRBJ1-4; 7 bases are a match to TRBD1. Trimming took 7 bases from V and 8 from J; bases not matched to a gene: 13. This CDR3 is 15 amino acids long. Germline CDR1 and CDR2: MDHEN and SYDVKM.

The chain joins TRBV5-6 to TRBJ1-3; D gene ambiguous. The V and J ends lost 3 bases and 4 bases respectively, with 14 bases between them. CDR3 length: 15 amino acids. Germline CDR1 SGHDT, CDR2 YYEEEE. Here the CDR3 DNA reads TGTGCCAGCAGCTCCGATTCGGGCTCCGGAAACACCATATATTTT. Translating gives CASSSDSGSGNTIYF.

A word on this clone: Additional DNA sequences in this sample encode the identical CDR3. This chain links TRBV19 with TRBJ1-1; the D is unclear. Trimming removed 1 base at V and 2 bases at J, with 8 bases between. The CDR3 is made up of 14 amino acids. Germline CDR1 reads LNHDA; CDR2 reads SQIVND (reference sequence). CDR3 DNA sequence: TGTGCCAGTAGTATAGGGGGAACCAACACTGAAGCTTTCTTT. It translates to CASSIGGTNTEAFF.

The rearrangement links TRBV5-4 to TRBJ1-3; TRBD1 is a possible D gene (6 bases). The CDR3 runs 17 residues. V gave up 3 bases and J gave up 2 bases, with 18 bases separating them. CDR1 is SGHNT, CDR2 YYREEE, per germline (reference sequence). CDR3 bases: TGTGCCAGCAGCTCGCAACAGGGCGGTGGTACTGGAAACACCATATATTTT. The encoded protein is CASSSQQGGGTGNTIYF.

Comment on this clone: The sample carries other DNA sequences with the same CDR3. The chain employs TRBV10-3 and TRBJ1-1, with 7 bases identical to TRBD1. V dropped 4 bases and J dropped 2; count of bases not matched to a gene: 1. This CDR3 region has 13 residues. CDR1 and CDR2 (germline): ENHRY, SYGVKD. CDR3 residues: CAISGTGNTEAFF. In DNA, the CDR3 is TGTGCCATCAGTGGGACAGGTAACACTGAAGCTTTCTTT.

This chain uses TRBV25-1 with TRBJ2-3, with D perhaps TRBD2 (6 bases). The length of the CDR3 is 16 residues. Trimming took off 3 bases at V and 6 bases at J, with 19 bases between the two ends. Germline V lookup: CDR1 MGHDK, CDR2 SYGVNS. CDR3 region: CASSDRTVPGADTQYF. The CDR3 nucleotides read TGTGCCAGCAGTGACCGGACGGTCCCGGGAGCGGATACGCAGTATTTT.